The 27 T cell receptor beta chains below come from one sample, sequenced in a study of cytomegalovirus exposure and HLA in healthy donors. The PCR was carried out with 60 Vbeta primers and 13 Jbeta primers. Generated by immunoSEQ multiplex PCR, the TCRdb table keeps only in-frame clones and is missing some. The table records under 200,000 clones, approximately 67% of them present only once. The material sequenced was PBMCs. The receptor set was obtained from a woman between 18 and 29 years old in good health and CMV-seropositive.

This clone was counted a single time. The rearrangement links TRBV7-8 to TRBJ1-2; no firm D call. This CDR3 comprises 13 residues. V lost 1 base and J lost 4, with 7 bases in between. The germline CDR1 and CDR2 sequences are SGHVS and FQNEAQ. CDR3 coding DNA: TGTGCCAGCAGCTTAGTTTCGAGCTATGGCTACACCTTC. Translating it yields CASSLVSSYGYTF.

V and J are TRBV29-1 and TRBJ2-5; 10 bases fit TRBD1. Germline lookup yields CDR1 SQVTM and CDR2 ANQGSEA. CDR3 size: 14 residues. The V segment lost 7 bases and the J segment 5 bases; nucleotides outside the gene matches: 10. The CDR3 bases are TGCAGCGCGACTCGACAGGGGGCGGGGGAGACCCAGTACTTC. Its translation is CSATRQGAGETQYF.

The rearrangement joins TRBV21-1 to TRBJ1-1. TRBV21-1 is assigned pseudogene status. The CDR3 totals 15 residues. In nucleotides, the CDR3 is TGTGCCAGCAGCAAAAAACGCGGGGCGGACACTGAAGCTTTCTTT. Encoded protein: CASSKKRGADTEAFF.

This rearrangement joins TRBV18 to TRBJ1-6; D ambiguous. This CDR3 is built from 12 residues. Trimming cost V 6 bases and J 10 bases, with 10 bases left between them. CDR1 and CDR2 (germline): KGHSH, LQKENI. The CDR3 region has the DNA TGTGCCAGCTCCAGGTCCGACTCACCCCTCCACTTT. Amino acid sequence: CASSRSDSPLHF.

The rearrangement joins TRBV9 to TRBJ1-3; D may be TRBD1 (5 bases). Germline V gives CDR1 SGDLS, CDR2 YYNGEE. The CDR3 contains 13 residues. Trimming removed 5 bases from V and 3 bases from J, with 9 bases in between. The CDR3 DNA is TGTGCCAGCAGAGGGACTGGTGGAAACACCATATATTTT. Translating it yields CASRGTGGNTIYF.

The J gene is TRBJ2-1, the V gene TRBV7-8; 9 bases line up with TRBD2. Germline V gene sequence: CDR1 SGHVS, CDR2 FQNEAQ. This CDR3 region has 15 residues. The J segment lost 9 bases and the V segment lost 7 bases, leaving 13 bases of the junction unmatched. CDR3 protein: CASTGTSTGYGEQFF. The CDR3 region has the DNA TGTGCCAGCACAGGGACTAGCACCGGCTATGGTGAGCAGTTCTTC.

This clone was detected only once. V usage is TRBV7-9 and J usage is TRBJ1-2, with D perhaps TRBD1 (6 bases). The germline gives CDR1 SEHNR, CDR2 FQNEAQ (reference sequence). V gave up 4 bases and J gave up 4 bases, with 13 bases separating them. The CDR3 sequence is 14 residues long. In nucleotides, the CDR3 is TGTGCCAGCAGCTCTAGGGGGGGATCCTATGGCTACACCTTC. Translation: CASSSRGGSYGYTF.

Only one count was recorded for this clone. This sequence joins TRBV29-1 and TRBJ1-1; possible D gene TRBD1, 6 bases. There are 16 residues in the CDR3. Trimming removed 6 bases at V and 1 base at J, with 21 bases between. Germline V CDR1 and CDR2: SQVTM, ANQGSEA. The CDR3 sequence: CSVRTTWDIKNTEAFF. CDR3 coding DNA: TGCAGCGTCCGCACGACTTGGGACATTAAGAACACTGAAGCTTTCTTT.

This clone was counted once. The CDR3 coding sequence is TGTGCCAGCAGACCTAGCGCCCTAGTTCAGGTTAATGAGCAGTTCTTC. Its translation: CASRPSALVQVNEQFF. The chain has TRBV7-2 and TRBJ2-1; D may be TRBD2 (6 bases). CDR3 length: 16 residues. V lost 6 bases, J lost 7 bases, and 22 bases lay in between. Germline V gene sequence: CDR1 SGHTA, CDR2 FQGNSA.

The rearrangement links TRBV11-2 to TRBJ2-2; no reliable D call. Trimming shortened V by 4 bases and J by 4 bases, and 10 bases separated the two germline ends. The CDR3 is 14 amino acids. CDR1 is SGHAT, CDR2 FQNNGV, per germline. CDR3 residues: CASSSLTGTGELFF. DNA for the CDR3: TGTGCCAGCAGCTCCCTGACGGGCACCGGGGAGCTGTTTTTT.

This chain's CDR3 is CASRPNREYYYGYTF. As DNA, the CDR3 is TGTGCCAGCAGGCCAAACAGGGAATACTACTATGGCTACACCTTC. This sequence joins TRBV6-5 and TRBJ1-2; the D gene is possibly TRBD1 (6 bases). The germline gives CDR1 MNHEY, CDR2 SVGAGI. The length of the CDR3 is 15 residues. Trimming left V 6 bases short and J 3 bases short, with 17 bases between.

This chain links TRBV19 with TRBJ2-5; 7 bases are shared with TRBD1. CDR1 LNHDA and CDR2 SQIVND come from the germline V gene (reference sequence). The V gene end was trimmed by 6 bases and the J gene end by 3 bases; junction bases not matched to a gene: 7. The CDR3 is 14 amino acids. CDR3 coding DNA: TGTGCCAGTAGCAGTACAGGGGCGGAAGAGACCCAGTACTTC. Translated, it gives CASSSTGAEETQYF.

The chain carries TRBV7-9 and TRBJ1-3; D call uncertain. The CDR3 extends over 13 amino acids. Trimming removed 4 bases at V and 0 bases at J, with 4 bases between. Germline assignment: CDR1 SEHNR and CDR2 FQNEAQ (reference sequence). CDR3 DNA sequence: TGTGCCAGCAGCTCTATCTCTGGAAACACCATATATTTT. Amino acids: CASSSISGNTIYF.

The chain uses TRBV5-4 and TRBJ2-3; TRBD2 agrees at 9 bases. The trim removed 7 bases at V and 3 bases at J, leaving 9 bases unmatched. The CDR3 sequence is 15 residues long. Germline CDR1 is SGHNT and CDR2 is YYREEE (reference sequence). The CDR3 DNA sequence: TGTGCCAGCCAGGCCAGCGGGAGGCTAACAGATACGCAGTATTTT. Protein sequence: CASQASGRLTDTQYF.

This clone showed up just a few times. V is TRBV5-8 and J is TRBJ2-7, with D possibly being TRBD1 (5 bases). V was pared by 4 bases and J by 1 base, with 6 bases between. This CDR3 region has 12 residues. From germline, CDR1 is SGHTS and CDR2 YDEGEE. CDR3 amino acids: CASSPGSYEQYF. In DNA form, the CDR3 reads TGTGCCAGCAGCCCAGGGTCCTACGAGCAGTACTTC.

This clone was recorded only once. The chain couples TRBV14 to TRBJ1-6; TRBD1 matches at 8 bases. The CDR3 has 16 residues. V dropped 3 bases and J dropped 6; count of bases not matched to a gene: 7. The V gene's germline CDR1 is SGHDN and CDR2 FVKESK. CDR3 nucleotide sequence: TGTGCCAGCAGCCAGGCCCGGACAGGGAGTAATTCACCCCTCCACTTT. Translation gives CASSQARTGSNSPLHF. Filled out from reference TRBV14 and TRBJ1-6, the complete variable domain reads EAGVTQFPSHSVIEKGQTVTLRCDPISGHDNLYWYRRVMGKEIKFLLHFVKESKQDESGMPNNRFLAERTGGTYSTLKVQPAELEDSGVYFCASSQARTGSNSPLHFGNGTRLTVT.

The genes are TRBV30 and TRBJ1-1; 8 positions agree with TRBD1. Germline V gives CDR1 GTSNPN, CDR2 SVGIG (reference sequence). V was clipped by 0 bases and J by 1 base; unmatched bases: 1. CDR3 length: 14 residues. The CDR3 loop reads CAWSVGQGNTEAFF. Here the CDR3 DNA reads TGTGCCTGGAGTGTAGGACAGGGGAACACTGAAGCTTTCTTT.

The count of this clone is one. This sequence joins TRBV10-3 and TRBJ2-3; tentative D call: TRBD1 (5 bases). This CDR3 is 13 amino acids long. Germline V gives CDR1 ENHRY, CDR2 SYGVKD. V was trimmed by 7 bases and J by 6 bases, leaving 14 bases between them. The chain's CDR3 is CAITHQGSDTQYF. For the CDR3, the DNA is TGTGCCATCACCCATCAGGGATCGGATACGCAGTATTTT.

The chain couples TRBV2 to TRBJ1-4; possible D gene TRBD1, 5 bases. Trimming took off 6 bases at V and 11 bases at J, with 13 bases between the two ends. CDR3 length: 12 amino acids. The germline V gene has CDR1 SNHLY and CDR2 FYNNEI. The CDR3 sequence: CASRPNGGKLFF. The CDR3 nucleotides are TGTGCCAGCAGACCTAATGGGGGGAAACTGTTTTTT.

This chain links TRBV28 with TRBJ2-6, with D tentatively TRBD1 (5 bases). This CDR3 is built from 15 residues. The germline gives CDR1 MDHEN, CDR2 SYDVKM. V lost 4 bases, J lost 1 base, and 8 bases lay in between. The CDR3: CASSSGYSGANVLTF. The DNA for the CDR3 is TGTGCCAGCAGTTCAGGGTATTCTGGGGCCAACGTCCTGACTTTC.

A few counts support this clone. The chain uses TRBV29-1 and TRBJ2-1; 9 positions match TRBD2. Unmatched junction bases numbered 7, after V lost 7 bases and J lost 0 bases. The CDR3 covers 15 residues. CDR1 and CDR2 from the germline V gene are SQVTM and ANQGSEA. CDR3 DNA sequence: TGCAGCGCCCCCGCGGGGGGGAGCTCCTACAATGAGCAGTTCTTC. Its protein product is CSAPAGGSSYNEQFF.

The chain is built from TRBV19 and TRBJ2-7; D is perhaps TRBD2 (7 bases). The germline V and J ends were trimmed by 8 bases and 2 bases, with 19 bases remaining between them. This CDR3 comprises 15 residues. From germline, CDR1 is LNHDA and CDR2 SQIVND (reference sequence). The CDR3 is CASRTMRGQAYEQYF. The CDR3 DNA reads as TGTGCCAGTCGAACCATGCGGGGGCAGGCCTACGAGCAGTACTTC.

The sample holds a few counts of this clone. The J gene is TRBJ1-4, the V gene TRBV2; D call uncertain. Per germline, CDR1 SNHLY and CDR2 FYNNEI. V was shortened by 8 bases and J by 2 bases, with 9 bases between the two germline ends. The CDR3 has 13 amino acids. The CDR3 region is CASSWETNEKLFF. In DNA form, the CDR3 reads TGTGCCAGCTCTTGGGAGACTAATGAAAAACTGTTTTTT.

This clone was seen a handful of times. The chain joins TRBV7-2 to TRBJ2-7; 10 bases line up with TRBD2. The germline V gene has CDR1 SGHTA and CDR2 FQGNSA. The CDR3 totals 15 residues. V shed 2 bases, J shed 0 bases, and the junction held 1 base outside the gene matches. The chain's CDR3 is CASSLSSGSSYEQYF. The CDR3 DNA sequence: TGTGCCAGCAGCTTATCTAGCGGGAGCTCCTACGAGCAGTACTTC.

This chain connects TRBV2 to TRBJ2-5; D might be TRBD1 (6 bases). Deletions cut 6 bases from V and 4 bases from J, with 21 bases between. The germline gives CDR1 SNHLY, CDR2 FYNNEI. This CDR3 has 16 amino acids. This CDR3 is CASSPARQASGETQYF. The DNA for the CDR3 is TGTGCCAGCAGCCCCGCCCGACAGGCCTCGGGAGAGACCCAGTACTTC.

The rearrangement joins TRBV30 to TRBJ1-1; D gene unclear. The V and J ends lost 3 bases and 0 bases respectively, with 8 bases between them. CDR1 is GTSNPN and CDR2 is SVGIG in the germline V gene (reference sequence). The CDR3 contains 13 residues. The chain's CDR3 is CAWRLGMNTEAFF. CDR3 DNA sequence: TGTGCCTGGAGATTGGGCATGAACACTGAAGCTTTCTTT.

The chain joins TRBV7-3 to TRBJ1-1; D not certain. Trimming stripped 2 bases from V and 1 base from J, with 11 bases between. The CDR3 runs to 15 residues. Per germline, CDR1 SGHTA and CDR2 FQGTGA. CDR3 coding DNA: TGTGCCAGCAGCTTACTTCGGCGGGAGAACACTGAAGCTTTCTTT. Its protein is CASSLLRRENTEAFF.